The present TCR beta chain was sequenced within a study of T-cell memory formation after mild COVID-19. Study context: Most TCR clusters belonged to a single donor. Study results and limitations: Of the contracting clones, CD4+ ones lay mainly in CM and EM, and CD8+ ones in EMRA. There was a balanced CD4/CD8 profile in clones contracting day 15 to 85, and later expanders leaned CD4+. SARS-CoV-2 specificity was not confirmed for second-wave clones peaking on day 37.

The CDR3 contains 15 residues. V was cut by 5 bases and J by 5 bases, with 19 bases left in between. Germline V lookup: CDR1 SGHNT, CDR2 YYREEE (reference sequence). This clonotype was detected a few times. Its antigen remains unknown. TCRdb re-analysed the 5' RACE reads in MiXCR, keeping a single row per CDR3 protein. Among roughly 130,000 distinct CDR3 sequences listed, 15% to 20% were seen once. The sequence was collected from a man aged 18 to 35 who had mild COVID-19 (a few samples of this study predate the infection). Cell type and time point are not known. Sequencing was performed on PBMCs or a T cell subset sorted from them (not recorded which). The J gene is TRBJ2-5, the V gene TRBV5-4; possibly TRBD2 for D (6 bases). The CDR3 reads CASSSWGGGMETQYF. The CDR3, as DNA: TGTGCCAGCAGTTCCTGGGGAGGCGGCATGGAGACCCAGTACTTC.